This T cell receptor (beta chain) came from a study of blood T cell repertoires in COVID-19. Background on the study: Sites across the United States, Italy and Spain contributed samples from acute and convalescent COVID-19. T cells, B-cell-depleted T cells, or PBMCs supplied cDNA or gDNA.

Method: immunoSEQ multiplex PCR; TCRdb's copy keeps in-frame clones and lacks some. Of about 59,000 clones listed, almost 80% are singletons. The CDR3 runs to 16 residues. CDR1 and CDR2 (germline): SGHNT, YENEEA. As regards this clone: Relative to the germline gene, one junction end is altered; a read error may explain this.

The specimen sequenced was peripheral blood. This TCR came from an older man with acute or convalescent COVID-19. The chain carries TRBV11-3 and TRBJ2-5; TRBD2 matches at 8 bases. The CDR3 sequence is CASGLDTYGGAPTQYF. CDR3 bases: TGTGCCAGCGGCTTAGATACCTACGGGGGGGCGCCGACCCAGTACTTC. The whole variable domain, filled in from reference TRBV11-3 and TRBJ2-5, reads EAGVVQSPRYKIIEKKQPVAFWCNPISGHNTLYWYLQNLGQGPELLIRYENEEAVDDSQLPKDRFSAERLKGVDSTLKIQPAELGDSAVYLCASGLDTYGGAPTQYFGPGTRLLVL.